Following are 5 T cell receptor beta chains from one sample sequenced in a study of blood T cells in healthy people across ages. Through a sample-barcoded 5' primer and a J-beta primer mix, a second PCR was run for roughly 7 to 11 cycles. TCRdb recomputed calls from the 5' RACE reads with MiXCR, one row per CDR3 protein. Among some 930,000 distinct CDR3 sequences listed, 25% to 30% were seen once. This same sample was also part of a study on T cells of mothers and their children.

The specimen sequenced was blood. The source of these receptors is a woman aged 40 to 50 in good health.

The CDR3 bases are TGTGCCAGCAGCCAAGAACAGGGCTCTGGGGACACTGAAGCTTTCTTT. Its translation is CASSQEQGSGDTEAFF. This chain joins TRBV7-3 and TRBJ1-1, with D tentatively TRBD1 (6 bases). Trimming removed 5 bases at V and 3 bases at J, with 19 bases between. Looked up from germline, CDR1 is SGHTA and CDR2 is FQGTGA. This CDR3 is built from 16 residues. Using reference TRBV7-3 and TRBJ1-1 for the parts outside the CDR3, the full variable domain is GAGVSQTPSNKVTEKGKYVELRCDPISGHTALYWYRQSLGQGPEFLIYFQGTGAADDSGLPNDRFFAVRPEGSVSTLKIQRTERGDSAVYLCASSQEQGSGDTEAFFGQGTRLTVV.

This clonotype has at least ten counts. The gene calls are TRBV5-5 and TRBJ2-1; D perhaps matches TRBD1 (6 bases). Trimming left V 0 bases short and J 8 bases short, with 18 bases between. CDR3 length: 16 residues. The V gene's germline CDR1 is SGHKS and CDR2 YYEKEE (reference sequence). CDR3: CASSLAYQTGSDEQFF. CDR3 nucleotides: TGTGCCAGCAGCTTGGCATACCAAACAGGGTCGGATGAGCAGTTCTTC.

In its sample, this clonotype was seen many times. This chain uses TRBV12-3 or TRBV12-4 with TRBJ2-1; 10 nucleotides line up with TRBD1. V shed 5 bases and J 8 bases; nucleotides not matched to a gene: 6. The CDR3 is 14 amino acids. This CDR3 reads CASSQDRGSDEQFF. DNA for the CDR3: TGTGCCAGCAGTCAGGACAGGGGGAGCGATGAGCAGTTCTTC.

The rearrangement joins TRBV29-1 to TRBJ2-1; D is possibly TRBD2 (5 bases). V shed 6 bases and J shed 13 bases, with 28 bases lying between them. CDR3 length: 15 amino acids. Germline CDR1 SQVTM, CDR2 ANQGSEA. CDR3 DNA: TGCAGCGTCACGTCAGGAACGGACCGGGGAGAGACCCAGTTCTTC. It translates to CSVTSGTDRGETQFF.

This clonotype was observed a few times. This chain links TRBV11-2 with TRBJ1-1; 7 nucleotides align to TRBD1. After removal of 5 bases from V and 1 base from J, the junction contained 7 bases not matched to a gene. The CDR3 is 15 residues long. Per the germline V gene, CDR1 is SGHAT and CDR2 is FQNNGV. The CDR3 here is CASSAEWTGNTEAFF. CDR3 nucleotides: TGTGCCAGCAGCGCTGAATGGACAGGGAACACTGAAGCTTTCTTT. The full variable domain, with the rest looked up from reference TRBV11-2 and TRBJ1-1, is EAGVAQSPRYKIIEKRQSVAFWCNPISGHATLYWYQQILGQGPKLLIQFQNNGVVDDSQLPKDRFSAERLKGVDSTLKIQPAKLEDSAVYLCASSAEWTGNTEAFFGQGTRLTVV.